The clone carrying this T cell receptor beta chain was observed at least ten times. This sample is part of a study of T cells in Graves' hyperthyroidism and ophthalmopathy. Study summary: At initial diagnosis, before any treatment had begun, peripheral blood was obtained.

RNA transcripts yielded amplified TCR beta CDR3 regions. In the first-round RT-PCR of the TCR CDR3, the HTBI primer set was used. TCRdb reprocessed the multiplex PCR reads with MiXCR, giving one entry per CDR3 protein. Of about 420,000 distinct CDR3 sequences detected, roughly an eighth appear once; the ten largest clones hold 5.3%. CDR3 size: 15 residues. V trimming: 3 bases; J trimming: 2 bases; junction bases outside the gene matches: 4. Germline V CDR1 and CDR2: SGHNT, YENEEA. The study defined stable Graves' hyperthyroidism as no ophthalmopathy progression within 18 months. This chain joins TRBV11-3 and TRBJ2-5; TRBD1 agrees at 9 bases. The clonotype was recovered from a woman under 30 with Graves' hyperthyroidism. The source material was blood. The CDR3 sequence: CASSLGQGLQETQYF. The CDR3 DNA sequence: TGTGCCAGCAGCTTGGGACAGGGACTTCAAGAGACCCAGTACTTC.